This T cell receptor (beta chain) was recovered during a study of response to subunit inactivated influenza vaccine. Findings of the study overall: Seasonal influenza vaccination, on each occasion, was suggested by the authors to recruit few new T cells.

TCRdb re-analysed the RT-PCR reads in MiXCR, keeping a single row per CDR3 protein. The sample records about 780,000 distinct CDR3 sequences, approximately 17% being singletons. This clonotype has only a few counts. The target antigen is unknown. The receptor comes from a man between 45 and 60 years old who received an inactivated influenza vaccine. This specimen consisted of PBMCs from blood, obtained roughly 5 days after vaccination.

CDR3 in amino acids: CASSLKQGNYEQYF. The CDR3 region has the DNA TGTGCCAGCAGTTTAAAGCAGGGGAACTACGAGCAGTACTTC. This sequence joins TRBV28 and TRBJ2-7; perhaps TRBD1 as D (6 bases). Per the germline V gene, CDR1 is MDHEN and CDR2 is SYDVKM. The V and J ends lost 2 bases and 3 bases respectively, with 11 bases between them. The CDR3 is 14 residues long.